These T cell receptor beta chains were read from a single sample in a study of blood T cell repertoires in COVID-19. The data were produced by immunoSEQ multiplex PCR, yet TCRdb's version contains in-frame clones alone and is incomplete. The sample yields 50,000 to 65,000 clones, about 85% seen once. The sequencing input was peripheral blood. These receptors were collected from a man aged 65-85 years with acute or convalescent COVID-19. The CDR3 runs from the conserved cysteine through the conserved F or W. A D gene is named only where the DNA matches it firmly. Only some rows state a clone size, as once, few, many or a class for expanded clones.

.	TRBV5-1	.	TRBJ2-7	CASSLAGLTRYEQYF	TGCGCCAGCAGCTTGGCAGGGTTGACCCGCTACGAGCAGTACTTC
.	TRBV5-4	.	TRBJ1-1	CASSLKGGTNTEAFF	TGTGCCAGCAGCTTGAAAGGCGGGACGAACACTGAAGCTTTCTTT
TRBD2	TRBV2	.	TRBJ2-1	CASKYFIAGGSADEQFF	TGTGCCAGCAAATATTTCATAGCGGGGGGGTCAGCAGATGAGCAGTTCTTC
TRBD1	TRBV5-1	.	TRBJ2-5	CASSLQGYQGTQYF	TGCGCCAGCAGCTTACAGGGGTACCAAGGGACCCAGTACTTC
TRBD2	TRBV5-4	.	TRBJ2-4	CASSLGASGGTKNIQYF	TGTGCCAGCAGCTTGGGAGCTAGCGGGGGAACCAAAAACATTCAGTACTTC
TRBD2	TRBV5-1	.	TRBJ2-5	CASSLGTSFQETQYF	TGCGCCAGCAGCTTGGGGACTAGCTTCCAAGAGACCCAGTACTTC
.	TRBV2	.	TRBJ1-2	CASRQDNYGYTF	TGTGCCAGCAGACAGGACAACTATGGCTACACCTTC
.	TRBV29-1	.	TRBJ1-2	CSVEGVTASSGYTF	TGCAGCGTTGAAGGGGTGACAGCTTCCAGTGGCTACACCTTC
TRBD1	TRBV12-5	.	TRBJ2-5	CASGLVLGTEETQYF	TGTGCTAGTGGTTTGGTACTAGGGACAGAAGAGACCCAGTACTTC
.	TRBV11-2	.	TRBJ1-6	CASSLTAPPNSPLHF	TGTGCCAGCAGCTTAACAGCACCGCCAAATTCACCCCTCCACTTT
TRBD1	TRBV29-1	.	TRBJ1-1	CSVAPRGPNTEAFF	TGCAGCGTTGCCCCCAGGGGGCCGAACACTGAAGCTTTCTTT
.	TRBV25-1	.	TRBJ2-1	CASRRRDWQFF	TGTGCCAGCAGGCGTCGGGACTGGCAGTTCTTC
.	TRBV29-1	.	TRBJ1-2	CSAHRGLNYGYTF	TGCAGCGCTCATCGGGGTTTAAACTATGGCTACACCTTC
TRBD1	TRBV4-1	.	TRBJ2-2	CASSQLGQPGIGELFF	TGCGCCAGCAGCCAGCTGGGACAGCCAGGAATTGGGGAGCTGTTTTTT
TRBD1	TRBV5-1	.	TRBJ1-2	CASSQTGGDYGYTF	TGCGCCAGCAGCCAGACAGGGGGCGACTATGGCTACACCTTC
.	TRBV19	.	TRBJ2-2	CASTRTGELFF	TGTGCCAGTACTCGCACCGGGGAGCTGTTTTTT
TRBD2	TRBV9	.	TRBJ2-5	CASSAVAGGQETQYF	TGTGCCAGCAGCGCTGTAGCGGGGGGGCAAGAGACCCAGTACTTC
TRBD2	TRBV5-1	few	TRBJ2-7	CASSPNAVAGTREQYF	TGCGCCAGCAGCCCCAATGCCGTGGCGGGGACTAGGGAGCAGTACTTC
.	TRBV3-1/TRBV3-2	.	TRBJ1-6	CASSPFTGNSPLHF	TGTGCCAGCAGCCCGTTTACAGGGAATTCACCCCTCCACTTT
.	TRBV20-1	few	TRBJ1-5	CSASVTGDQPQHF	TGCAGTGCTAGTGTCACAGGAGATCAGCCCCAGCATTTT
TRBD1	TRBV18	.	TRBJ2-7	CASRTGPPYEQYF	TGTGCCAGCCGGACAGGGCCTCCCTACGAGCAGTACTTC
TRBD1	TRBV7-8	once	TRBJ1-6	CASSLGQTNSPLHF	TGTGCCAGCAGCTTGGGACAGACTAATTCACCCCTCCACTTT
.	TRBV15	.	TRBJ1-2	CATSRRTGGDYGYTF	TGTGCCACCAGCAGACGGACGGGGGGGGACTATGGCTACACCTTC
.	TRBV20-1	.	TRBJ2-1	CSAPLEGEQFF	TGCAGTGCCCCCCTGGAGGGCGAGCAGTTCTTC
.	TRBV12-3/TRBV12-4	.	TRBJ1-1	CASSLVRGTEAFF	TGTGCCAGCAGTTTAGTCAGGGGAACTGAAGCTTTCTTT
.	TRBV29-1	.	TRBJ2-4	CSVVVIGGGRAKNIQYF	TGCAGCGTTGTAGTGATAGGAGGAGGGCGGGCCAAAAACATTCAGTACTTC
TRBD1	TRBV5-1	once	TRBJ2-5	CASSPLGQGGEETQYF	TGCGCCAGCAGCCCTCTGGGACAGGGAGGAGAAGAGACCCAGTACTTC
TRBD1	TRBV13	.	TRBJ1-6	CASNRQGPNSPLHF	TGTGCCAGCAACCGACAGGGCCCAAATTCACCCCTCCACTTT
TRBD1	TRBV5-1	.	TRBJ1-6	CASSLGGTDYNSPLHF	TGCGCCAGCAGCTTGGGCGGGACAGATTATAATTCACCCCTCCACTTT
.	TRBV6-5	few	TRBJ1-3	CASSLGPDSGNTIYF	TGTGCCAGCAGCCTAGGTCCCGACTCTGGAAACACCATATATTTT
TRBD1	TRBV28	.	TRBJ2-7	CASSAWSRTGLAYEQYF	TGTGCCAGCAGTGCCTGGTCCCGGACAGGGCTAGCCTACGAGCAGTACTTC
.	TRBV5-1	.	TRBJ1-1	CASSLLAGTGKTEAFF	TGCGCCAGCAGCTTGCTCGCCGGAACAGGGAAAACTGAAGCTTTCTTT
.	TRBV6-1	.	TRBJ2-3	CASSERRGPDTQYF	TGTGCCAGCAGTGAACGGCGGGGTCCAGATACGCAGTATTTT
.	TRBV28	.	TRBJ2-1	CASSSPEGGGHRRYNEQFF	TGTGCCAGCAGTTCCCCGGAGGGGGGAGGGCACAGGCGATACAATGAGCAGTTCTTC
.	TRBV7-9	.	TRBJ2-3	CASSLAEGASDTQYF	TGTGCCAGCAGCTTAGCGGAGGGGGCATCGGATACGCAGTATTTT
TRBD2	TRBV3-1/TRBV3-2	.	TRBJ2-5	CATSPFSGGVGETQYF	TGTGCCACTTCTCCATTTAGCGGGGGGGTGGGCGAGACCCAGTACTTC
TRBD2	TRBV19	.	TRBJ2-1	CASSDMGLAGGQEQFF	TGTGCCAGTAGCGATATGGGACTAGCGGGGGGGCAGGAGCAGTTCTTC
TRBD1	TRBV10-1	once	TRBJ2-3	CASSQGATDTQYF	TGCGCCAGCAGTCAGGGGGCCACAGATACGCAGTATTTT